This T cell receptor (beta chain) appears in the sequencing data of a study of blood T cell repertoires in COVID-19. Study-wide background: The United States, Italy and Spain were the sources of the acute and convalescent COVID-19 samples. T cells, B-cell-depleted T cells, or PBMCs provided the cDNA or gDNA that served as material.

In the authors' workflow: Reference gene primer amplification gave estimated nucleated cell counts. Sequencing used immunoSEQ multiplex PCR; TCRdb keeps in-frame clones, though not all of them. D and trimming were read from the DNA, whereas the V and J calls and clone size are those reported in that table. The repertoire consists of about 360,000 clones, with roughly 80% occurring once and the leading ten covering around 1.1%. CDR3 length: 13 residues. V shed 7 bases and J shed 4 bases, with 12 bases lying between them. CDR1 is MNHEY and CDR2 is SVGAGI in the germline V gene. The receptor comes from a human donor with acute or convalescent COVID-19. The donor label of this sample is uncertain. The rearrangement joins TRBV6-5 to TRBJ2-3, with D tentatively TRBD2 (6 bases). Sequenced input: peripheral blood. In DNA, the CDR3 is TGTGCCAGCACCCGACTAGTCCCAGATACGCAGTATTTT. This codes for CASTRLVPDTQYF.